This T cell receptor beta chain was retrieved from a study of beta chain features in type 1 diabetes. Study-level results: Healthy donors had naive, central memory and Treg TCRB repertoires that appeared less similar than those seen among patients. A moderate, significant TCRB CDR3 shortening appeared in type 1 diabetes across four CD4+ subsets.

In total, each donor contributed a single heparinised blood draw that averaged about 120 mL. Germline-derived CDR1 and CDR2 are SGHTA and FQGNSA. The CDR3 is made up of 15 amino acids. V dropped 1 base and J dropped 6 bases, with 15 bases sitting between them. The study reverse transcribed the entire isolated RNA, so it sequenced expressed TCRB transcripts. TCRdb's copy holds only in-frame clones and misses some; the assay was immunoSEQ multiplex PCR. This sample has under 300,000 clones, with around 16% found just once. On this clone: Its antigen is unidentified.

The sequencing input was naive CD4+ T cells from blood. The V call is TRBV7-2, the J call TRBJ2-5, with D perhaps matching TRBD2 (6 bases). The clonotype originates from a young man with type 1 diabetes. Written as DNA, the CDR3 is TGTGCCAGCAGCTTAGAGCGGGCCTATGTAAAGACCCAGTACTTC. It codes for CASSLERAYVKTQYF. The whole variable domain, filled in from reference TRBV7-2 and TRBJ2-5, reads GAGVSQSPSNKVTEKGKDVELRCDPISGHTALYWYRQSLGQGLEFLIYFQGNSAPDKSGLPSDRFSAERTGGSVSTLTIQRTQQEDSAVYLCASSLERAYVKTQYFGPGTRLLVL.